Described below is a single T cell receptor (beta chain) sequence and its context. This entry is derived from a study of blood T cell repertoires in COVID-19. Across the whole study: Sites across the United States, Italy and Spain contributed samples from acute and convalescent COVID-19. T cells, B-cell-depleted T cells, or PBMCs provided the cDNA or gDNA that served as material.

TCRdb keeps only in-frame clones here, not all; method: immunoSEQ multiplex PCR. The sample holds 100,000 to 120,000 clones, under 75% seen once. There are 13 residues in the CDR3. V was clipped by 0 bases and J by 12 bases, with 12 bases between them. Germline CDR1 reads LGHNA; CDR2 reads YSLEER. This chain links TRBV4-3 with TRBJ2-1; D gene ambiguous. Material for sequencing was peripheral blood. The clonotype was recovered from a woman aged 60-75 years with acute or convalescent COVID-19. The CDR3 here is CASSQEASLGQFF. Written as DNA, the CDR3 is TGCGCCAGCAGCCAAGAAGCTAGTCTTGGGCAGTTCTTC.